This TCR beta chain was profiled in a study of T cells in tuberculosis. Worth noting for this clone: Its target is unknown.

The study, taken as a whole, reports: Classification accuracy was 87% (AUROC 0.7 to 0.95) with the GMM-specific repertoire.

Assay used: immunoSEQ multiplex PCR; TCRdb lists only in-frame clones, some missing. This sample has about 36,000 clones; roughly 92% occur once, and the top ten carry roughly 7%. V lost 0 bases, J lost 5 bases, and 17 bases lay in between. The CDR3 is made up of 17 amino acids. This sequence was found in a donor aged 10 to 29 with latent tuberculosis or without tuberculosis infection. The sequenced material came from PBMCs. The chain couples TRBV23-1 to TRBJ1-5, with a possible D match to TRBD1 (5 bases). TRBV23-1 is assigned to the ORF class and has an uncertain function. Written as DNA, the CDR3 is TGCGCCAGCAGTCAATCGTGGCAGGGCAAGATCGATCAGCCCCAGCATTTT. It encodes CASSQSWQGKIDQPQHF.